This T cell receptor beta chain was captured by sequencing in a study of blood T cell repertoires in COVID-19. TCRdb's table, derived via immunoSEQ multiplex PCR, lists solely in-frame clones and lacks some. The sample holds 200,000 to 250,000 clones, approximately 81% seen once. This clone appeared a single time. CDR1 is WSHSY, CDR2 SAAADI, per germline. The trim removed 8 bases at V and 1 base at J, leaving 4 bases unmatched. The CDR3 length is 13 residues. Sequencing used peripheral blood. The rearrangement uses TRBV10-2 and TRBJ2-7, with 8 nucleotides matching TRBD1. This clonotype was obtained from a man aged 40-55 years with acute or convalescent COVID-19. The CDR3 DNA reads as TGCGCCAGCTTCGACAGGGGTTCCTACGAGCAGTACTTC. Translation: CASFDRGSYEQYF.